The clone carrying this T cell receptor beta chain has a single count. These data come from a study of blood T cell repertoires in COVID-19. The wider study: T cells, B-cell-depleted T cells, or PBMCs provided the cDNA or gDNA that served as material.

In the original analysis: Reference gene primer amplification yielded estimated nucleated cell counts. Here immunoSEQ multiplex PCR was the method, and the copy in TCRdb shows in-frame clones only, minus some. Clone size and V and J calls were adopted from that table, with D and trimming inferred from the DNA. The profile shows over 130,000 clones, 88% of them singletons. The J segment lost 2 bases and the V segment lost 5 bases, leaving 4 bases of the junction unmatched. The CDR3 loop spans 13 amino acids. In germline, CDR1 is SQVTM, CDR2 ANQGSEA. This clonotype was sampled from a man aged 55 to 70 with active or convalescent COVID-19. The sample consisted of peripheral blood. The J gene is TRBJ2-3, the V gene TRBV29-1; 7 nucleotides agree with TRBD2. CDR3 bases: TGCAGCGTTTCCGGGACTACCACAGATACGCAGTATTTT. It specifies CSVSGTTTDTQYF.